Listed below are T cell receptor beta chains from one sample, sequenced in a study of OX40 agonist ivuxolimab in advanced cancers. Sequencing used immunoSEQ multiplex PCR; TCRdb keeps in-frame clones, though not all of them. The sample shows more than 45,000 clones, about 88% of them seen only once. Source: CD4+ or CD8+ T cells sorted from blood, taken in a trial of the OX40 agonist ivuxolimab. All receptors come from an adult with an advanced solid tumor such as melanoma, head and neck, liver or kidney cancer. The conserved cysteine and the conserved F or W are not part of the CDR3 here.

J: TRBJ2-3; V: TRBV5-6; CDR3: ASGQPHTDTQY
J: TRBJ2-7; V: TRBV19; CDR3: ASSTPPGKSSYEQY
J: TRBJ2-7; V: TRBV5-4; CDR3: ASSFPPGGHEQY
J: TRBJ1-2; V: TRBV9; CDR3: ASSVDPGADYGYT
J: TRBJ2-5; V: TRBV19; CDR3: ASSIGGGSGETQY
J: TRBJ1-2; V: TRBV29-1; CDR3: SVERVRKSYGYT
J: TRBJ2-5; V: TRBV5-4; CDR3: ASSSGTFQETQY
J: TRBJ1-1; V: TRBV7-3; CDR3: ASSTGMNTEAF
J: TRBJ2-1; V: TRBV9; CDR3: ASSVGGQGANEQF
J: TRBJ1-1; V: TRBV5-1; CDR3: ASSLGFMNTEAF
J: TRBJ2-1; V: TRBV5-1; CDR3: ASSFTSGRTHNEQF
J: TRBJ1-2; V: TRBV28; CDR3: ASSLTTGGWGYT
J: TRBJ1-6; V: TRBV6-6; CDR3: ASSYSPGQGNSPLH
J: TRBJ2-6; V: TRBV9; CDR3: ASSVGGGGANVLT
J: TRBJ2-3; V: TRBV5-8; CDR3: ASSYGTLTDTQY
J: TRBJ1-1; V: TRBV21-1; CDR3: ASSKCRRWDMNTEAF
J: TRBJ2-2; V: TRBV6-6; CDR3: ASAKGQANTGELF
J: TRBJ2-2; V: TRBV5-4; CDR3: ASSLEAGTNTGELF
J: TRBJ2-2; V: TRBV29-1; CDR3: STTPRSNTGELF
J: TRBJ1-3; V: TRBV11-2; CDR3: ASSPRPGNTIY
J: TRBJ1-2; V: TRBV2; CDR3: ASRELGDGYGYT
J: TRBJ2-5; V: TRBV6-6; CDR3: ASSSGGMMTQY
J: TRBJ2-7; V: TRBV28; CDR3: ASSLGPAGEQY
J: TRBJ1-5; V: TRBV7-9; CDR3: ASSSGTGGSGNQPQH
J: TRBJ2-7; V: TRBV4-2; CDR3: ASSQGHVNEQY
J: TRBJ2-2; V: TRBV19; CDR3: ASTSIGTSVGSGELF
J: TRBJ1-6; V: TRBV30; CDR3: AWTTGGLSLH